Each of the 27 T cell receptor beta chains below was sequenced from the same sample in a study of early T cells in non-severe SARS-CoV-2 infection. TCRdb used MiXCR to reprocess the 5' RACE reads, holding one entry per CDR3 protein. The data hold approximately 66,000 distinct CDR3 sequences, with approximately 12% observed a single time. Sequencing was done on a sample of whole blood. The receptors were gathered from an adult who was a healthcare worker with PCR-confirmed SARS-CoV-2 infection or an uninfected control (not recorded which).

The table lists this clonotype with many counts. This chain connects TRBV28 to TRBJ2-1; the D gene could be TRBD1 or TRBD2 (5 bases each). Germline V gene sequence: CDR1 MDHEN, CDR2 SYDVKM. The CDR3 loop spans 12 amino acids. The V end was cut by 2 bases, the J end by 9 bases, with 8 bases between. The CDR3 DNA reads TGTGCCAGCAGTTTAGAGGGGTTTGAGCAGTTCTTC. Translating it yields CASSLEGFEQFF.

This clonotype was seen many times. The rearrangement uses TRBV7-2 and TRBJ2-1; the D gene is possibly TRBD2 (5 bases). CDR1 SGHTA and CDR2 FQGNSA come from the germline V gene. V was trimmed by 5 bases and J by 0 bases, leaving 11 bases between them. CDR3 length: 15 amino acids. The CDR3 spells CASSPGRSSYNEQFF. DNA of the CDR3: TGTGCCAGCAGCCCTGGGAGAAGCTCCTACAATGAGCAGTTCTTC. Supplemented by reference TRBV7-2 and TRBJ2-1, the full variable domain reads GAGVSQSPSNKVTEKGKDVELRCDPISGHTALYWYRQSLGQGLEFLIYFQGNSAPDKSGLPSDRFSAERTGGSVSTLTIQRTQQEDSAVYLCASSPGRSSYNEQFFGPGTRLTVL.

The rearrangement links TRBV7-2 to TRBJ2-2; perhaps TRBD1 as D (6 bases). Germline CDR1 is SGHTA and CDR2 is FQGNSA. The CDR3 is made up of 16 amino acids. V was clipped by 4 bases and J by 1 base, with 13 bases between them. For the CDR3, the DNA is TGTGCCAGCAGCTACAATGACAGGTGGAACACCGGGGAGCTGTTTTTT. The encoded protein is CASSYNDRWNTGELFF. Drawing the rest from reference TRBV7-2 and TRBJ2-2, the complete variable domain is GAGVSQSPSNKVTEKGKDVELRCDPISGHTALYWYRQSLGQGLEFLIYFQGNSAPDKSGLPSDRFSAERTGGSVSTLTIQRTQQEDSAVYLCASSYNDRWNTGELFFGEGSRLTVL.

In this sample, this clonotype turned up a few times. The V call is TRBV29-1, the J call TRBJ1-1, with a tentative D call TRBD1 (5 bases). CDR1 SQVTM and CDR2 ANQGSEA come from the germline V gene. The CDR3 covers 10 residues. The V end lost 4 bases, the J end lost 8 bases, and 8 bases lay between the germline ends. The CDR3 protein is CSVVRTEAFF. CDR3 sequence (DNA): TGCAGCGTTGTTCGGACAGAAGCTTTCTTT.

The V gene is TRBV20-1, the J gene TRBJ2-5; the D gene is possibly TRBD1 (5 bases). V was shortened by 6 bases and J by 5 bases, with 16 bases between the two germline ends. CDR1 and CDR2 (germline): DFQATT, SNEGSKA (reference sequence). The CDR3 is 13 residues long. The CDR3 DNA follows: TGCAGTGCAGACAACAGGAAACAGGAGACCCAGTACTTC. Its protein product is CSADNRKQETQYF.

This chain connects TRBV7-2 to TRBJ2-5; 7 positions agree with TRBD1. After removal of 5 bases from V and 2 bases from J, the junction contained 5 bases not matched to a gene. Germline loops: CDR1 SGHTA, CDR2 FQGNSA. The CDR3 spans 14 residues. This CDR3 is CASSLQTGQETQYF. CDR3 nucleotides: TGTGCCAGCAGCCTACAGACAGGGCAAGAGACCCAGTACTTC. Based on the CDR3 plus reference TRBV7-2 and TRBJ2-5, the full variable domain is GAGVSQSPSNKVTEKGKDVELRCDPISGHTALYWYRQSLGQGLEFLIYFQGNSAPDKSGLPSDRFSAERTGGSVSTLTIQRTQQEDSAVYLCASSLQTGQETQYFGPGTRLLVL.

This clonotype was detected only a few times. The genes are TRBV6-5 and TRBJ1-2; D not certain. Germline V gene data show CDR1 as MNHEY and CDR2 as SVGAGI. The CDR3 spans 13 residues. The V end was cut by 0 bases, the J end by 4 bases, with 6 bases between. In DNA form, the CDR3 reads TGTGCCAGCAGTTACTCAGGGATCTATGGCTACACCTTC. Translation gives CASSYSGIYGYTF.

The gene calls are TRBV2 and TRBJ2-1, with 10 bases aligning to TRBD2. Germline V gives CDR1 SNHLY, CDR2 FYNNEI. This CDR3 is built from 17 residues. The V and J ends lost 4 bases and 1 base, in that order; junction bases with no gene match: 7. The CDR3 bases are TGTGCCAGCAGTGTCTCTAGCGGGGGTTTTTCCTACAATGAGCAGTTCTTC. It specifies CASSVSSGGFSYNEQFF.

The table lists this clonotype with many counts. The chain links TRBV19 to TRBJ1-1; D might be TRBD1 (6 bases). Germline lookup yields CDR1 LNHDA and CDR2 SQIVND (reference sequence). CDR3 length equals 16 residues. Trimming removed 6 bases at V and 1 base at J, with 18 bases between. The CDR3 DNA reads TGTGCCAGTAGCTCGCCCCGGGACAACCCGAACACTGAAGCTTTCTTT. Protein product: CASSSPRDNPNTEAFF.

V gene TRBV28 combines with J gene TRBJ1-5; D is unclear. Trimming shortened V by 7 bases and J by 6 bases, and 25 bases separated the two germline ends. The CDR3 covers 17 residues. Germline V CDR1 and CDR2: MDHEN, SYDVKM. The CDR3 nucleotides are TGTGCCAGCACCTCTGTCTTTACAACCCCCCATGCTCAGCCCCAGCATTTT. Amino acids: CASTSVFTTPHAQPQHF. The full variable domain, in which reference TRBV28 and TRBJ1-5 provide the parts outside the CDR3, is DVKVTQSSRYLVKRTGEKVFLECVQDMDHENMFWYRQDPGLGLRLIYFSYDVKMKEKGDIPEGYSVSREKKERFSLILESASTNQTSMYLCASTSVFTTPHAQPQHFGDGTRLSIL.

In its sample, this clonotype was seen many times. The chain joins TRBV11-3 to TRBJ2-7; 10 bases align to TRBD2. The CDR3 loop spans 15 amino acids. The germline V gene has CDR1 SGHNT and CDR2 YENEEA. V trimming: 5 bases; J trimming: 1 base; junction bases outside the gene matches: 5. CDR3 DNA sequence: TGTGCCAGCAGCCCACGAGCGGGAGGGTCCTACGAGCAGTACTTC. It specifies CASSPRAGGSYEQYF.

The gene calls are TRBV7-2 and TRBJ1-2, with TRBD1 identical over 10 bases. The CDR3 runs to 15 residues. V lost 4 bases and J lost 8; bases outside the gene matches: 10. Germline assignment: CDR1 SGHTA and CDR2 FQGNSA. CDR3 DNA sequence: TGTGCCAGCAGCTACGGCCCGGGACAGGGGCGCGGCTACACCTTC. As protein: CASSYGPGQGRGYTF.

The table lists this clonotype with many counts. In DNA, the CDR3 is TGCGCCAGCAGCCAAGATAGCGCACAGGTCAGAGAAAAACTGTTTTTT. This encodes CASSQDSAQVREKLFF. This rearrangement joins TRBV4-1 to TRBJ1-4, with D perhaps TRBD1 (5 bases). Germline CDR1 reads MGHRA; CDR2 reads YSYEKL. The CDR3 has 16 residues. Trimming left V 0 bases short and J 8 bases short, with 16 bases between.

This clonotype was seen more than once but under ten times. The gene calls are TRBV13 and TRBJ2-5; 7 nucleotides agree with TRBD2. Germline assignment: CDR1 PRHDT and CDR2 FYEKMQ (reference sequence). CDR3 length: 16 amino acids. V lost 5 bases to trimming and J lost 2 bases; unmatched junction nucleotides: 11. The CDR3 loop reads CASSLRSGATQETQYF. CDR3 bases: TGTGCCAGCAGCCTAAGAAGCGGGGCGACTCAAGAGACCCAGTACTTC.

This clonotype was counted at least ten times. The gene calls are TRBV12-3 or TRBV12-4 and TRBJ1-2; 11 nucleotides match TRBD1. This CDR3 has 16 amino acids. J lost 11 bases, V lost 4 bases, and 15 bases had no gene match. The CDR3 sequence is CASSSTWDRGSPGYTF. The CDR3 nucleotides are TGTGCCAGCAGTTCGACCTGGGACAGGGGGAGCCCCGGTTACACCTTC.

The chain joins TRBV19 to TRBJ2-7; 11 bases map to TRBD1. Germline V lookup: CDR1 LNHDA, CDR2 SQIVND (reference sequence). This CDR3 has 17 amino acids. V shed 2 bases and J 1 base; nucleotides not matched to a gene: 7. As DNA, the CDR3 is TGTGCCAGTAGTATAACAGGAGGACAGGGGGCTTCCTACGAGCAGTACTTC. Amino acid sequence: CASSITGGQGASYEQYF.

This chain uses TRBV12-3 or TRBV12-4 with TRBJ2-3; D is possibly TRBD1 (6 bases). The V and J ends lost 6 bases and 0 bases respectively, with 10 bases between them. CDR3 length: 14 residues. The CDR3 region has the DNA TGTGCCAGCAGGTCCAGGGGAAGCACAGATACGCAGTATTTT. Its protein product is CASRSRGSTDTQYF.

This clonotype was seen a handful of times. As DNA, the CDR3 is TGCAGTGCTAGAGCCTATACGCAGTATTTT. Translation gives CSARAYTQYF. The genes are TRBV20-1 and TRBJ2-3; D remains ambiguous. The ends were cut back, 1 base at V and 7 bases at J, with 3 bases in the middle. The CDR3 runs to 10 residues. CDR1 and CDR2 from the germline V gene are DFQATT and SNEGSKA (reference sequence).

This clonotype occurred many times. The gene calls are TRBV11-3 and TRBJ2-3; TRBD2 might be the D (6 bases). The germline V gene encodes CDR1 SGHNT and CDR2 YENEEA. Trimming cost V 5 bases and J 5 bases, with 23 bases left between them. This CDR3 spans 17 amino acids. The CDR3: CASSMSSEGSQKDTQYF. DNA of the CDR3: TGTGCCAGCAGCATGTCATCGGAGGGATCCCAAAAAGATACGCAGTATTTT.

This clonotype was counted a few times. The chain uses TRBV20-1 and TRBJ2-7; TRBD2 agrees at 10 bases. The ends lost 4 bases at V and 7 bases at J; junction bases unmatched: 7. CDR1 and CDR2 from the germline V gene are DFQATT and SNEGSKA (reference sequence). The CDR3 is 13 amino acids. The CDR3 loop is CSAMLAGVREQYF. CDR3 in DNA: TGCAGTGCTATGCTAGCGGGAGTGCGAGAGCAGTACTTC.

This clonotype has a single count. This clone may be a read error of a much larger clone one base away. This chain connects TRBV15 to TRBJ2-2; possible D gene TRBD2, 6 bases. Germline V gene sequence: CDR1 LNHNV, CDR2 YYDKDF (reference sequence). This CDR3 region has 15 residues. The CDR3 loop reads CVTSFGGAGTGELFF. The CDR3 nucleotides read TGTGTCACCAGCTTTGGCGGGGCCGGCACCGGGGAGCTGTTTTTT.

The sample holds many counts of this clonotype. V is TRBV18 and J is TRBJ1-1; TRBD1 matches at 7 bases. The CDR3 is made up of 14 amino acids. J gave up 8 bases and V 3 bases, and 9 bases lay outside the gene matches. In germline, CDR1 is KGHSH, CDR2 LQKENI. The CDR3 reads CASSPLNNRGEAFF. DNA of the CDR3: TGTGCCAGCTCACCCTTAAATAACAGGGGCGAAGCTTTCTTT.

This clonotype was counted between two and nine times. This sequence joins TRBV12-3 or TRBV12-4 and TRBJ1-2, with D perhaps TRBD1 (5 bases). V dropped 5 bases and J dropped 8 bases, with 12 bases sitting between them. This CDR3 has 12 amino acids. The DNA of the CDR3 is TGTGCCAGCAGTCGAGGGGAAGGCGGCTACACCTTC. It encodes CASSRGEGGYTF.

There are a few counts of this clonotype. The chain joins TRBV11-2 to TRBJ2-2; tentative D call: TRBD1 (6 bases). The CDR3 has 15 residues. From germline, CDR1 is SGHAT and CDR2 FQNNGV. Trimming cost V 5 bases and J 0 bases, with 10 bases left between them. The CDR3 here is CASSHKGANTGELFF. The DNA of the CDR3 is TGTGCCAGCAGCCACAAGGGGGCGAACACCGGGGAGCTGTTTTTT.

This clonotype came up a few times. The chain has TRBV10-3 and TRBJ1-6; no clear D gene. V lost 2 bases and J 3 bases, leaving 8 bases between the germline ends. CDR1 and CDR2 (germline): ENHRY, SYGVKD. The CDR3 has 15 residues. The CDR3 nucleotides read TGTGCCATCAGTGAGGACCGAGGCTATAATTCACCCCTCCACTTT. As protein: CAISEDRGYNSPLHF.

This clonotype came up many times. The chain couples TRBV29-1 to TRBJ2-6; D is unresolved. CDR1 and CDR2 from the germline V gene are SQVTM and ANQGSEA. V lost 6 bases and J 0 bases, leaving 6 bases between the germline ends. This CDR3 is 13 amino acids long. Here the CDR3 reads CSVRNSGANVLTF. The CDR3 bases are TGCAGCGTCCGGAACTCTGGGGCCAACGTCCTGACTTTC.

This clonotype was counted at least ten times. The rearrangement uses TRBV9 and TRBJ1-1, with 7 nucleotides matching TRBD1. V lost 1 base to trimming and J lost 4 bases; unmatched junction nucleotides: 4. The CDR3 spans 14 residues. Germline V CDR1 and CDR2: SGDLS, YYNGEE. CDR3 loop: CASSVQGEGTEAFF. The CDR3 bases are TGTGCCAGCAGCGTACAGGGGGAGGGCACTGAAGCTTTCTTT. Full variable domain (remainder filled in from reference TRBV9 and TRBJ1-1): DSGVTQTPKHLITATGQRVTLRCSPRSGDLSVYWYQQSLDQGLQFLIQYYNGEERAKGNILERFSAQQFPDLHSELNLSSLELGDSALYFCASSVQGEGTEAFFGQGTRLTVV.